This entry describes one T cell receptor (beta chain). Original processing notes: Counts of nucleated cells, estimated from reference gene primer amplification, were obtained. Profiling relied on immunoSEQ multiplex PCR, and the TCRdb table lists in-frame clones only, not all of them. V and J calls and clone size follow that table, whereas D and trimming were derived from the DNA. The data contain roughly 99,000 clones, around 89% of them singletons. These data originate in a study of blood T cell repertoires in COVID-19. Losses at the gene ends were 4 bases for V and 5 bases for J; bases not matched to a gene: 7. Germline assignment: CDR1 SGHRS and CDR2 YFSETQ. There are 14 residues in the CDR3.

The chain is built from TRBV5-1 and TRBJ2-7; 9 bases are shared with TRBD1. This receptor was taken from a man aged 50 to 59 with active or convalescent COVID-19. The sequenced sample consisted of peripheral blood. CDR3 amino acids: CASSPDRGHDEQYF. CDR3 DNA: TGCGCCAGCAGCCCGGACAGGGGACACGACGAGCAGTACTTC.